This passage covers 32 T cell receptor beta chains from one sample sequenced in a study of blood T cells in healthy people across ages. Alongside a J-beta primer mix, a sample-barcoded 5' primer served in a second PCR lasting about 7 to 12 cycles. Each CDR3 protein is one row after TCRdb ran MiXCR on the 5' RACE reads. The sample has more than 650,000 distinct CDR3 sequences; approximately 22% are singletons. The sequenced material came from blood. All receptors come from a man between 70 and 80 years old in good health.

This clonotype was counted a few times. The CDR3 sequence is CASSEWTGELFF. In DNA, the CDR3 is TGCGCCAGCAGTGAGTGGACCGGGGAGCTGTTTTTT. The chain couples TRBV10-1 to TRBJ2-2; D gene unclear. This CDR3 region has 12 residues. Germline lookup yields CDR1 WNHNN and CDR2 SYGVQD (reference sequence). Trimming took 1 base from V and 5 from J, leaving 2 bases between them.

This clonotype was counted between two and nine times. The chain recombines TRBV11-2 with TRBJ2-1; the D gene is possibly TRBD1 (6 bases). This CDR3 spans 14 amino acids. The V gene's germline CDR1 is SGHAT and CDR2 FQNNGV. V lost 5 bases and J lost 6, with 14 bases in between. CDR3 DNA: TGTGCCAGCAGCCCCCTCAGGGGATCCAATGAGCAGTTCTTC. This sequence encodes CASSPLRGSNEQFF.

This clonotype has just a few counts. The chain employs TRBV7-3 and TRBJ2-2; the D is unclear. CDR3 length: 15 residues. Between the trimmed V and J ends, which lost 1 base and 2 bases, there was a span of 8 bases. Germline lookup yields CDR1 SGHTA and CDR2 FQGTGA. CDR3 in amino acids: CASSLNPPNTGELFF. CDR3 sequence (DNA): TGTGCCAGCAGCTTAAATCCCCCCAACACCGGGGAGCTGTTTTTT.

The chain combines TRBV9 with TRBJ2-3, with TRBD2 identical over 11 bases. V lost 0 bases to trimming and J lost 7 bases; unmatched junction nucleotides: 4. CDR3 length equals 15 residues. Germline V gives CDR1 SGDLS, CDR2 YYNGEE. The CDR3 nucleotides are TGTGCCAGCAGCGTAGGGGCTAGCGGGAGGAATACGCAGTATTTT. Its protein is CASSVGASGRNTQYF.

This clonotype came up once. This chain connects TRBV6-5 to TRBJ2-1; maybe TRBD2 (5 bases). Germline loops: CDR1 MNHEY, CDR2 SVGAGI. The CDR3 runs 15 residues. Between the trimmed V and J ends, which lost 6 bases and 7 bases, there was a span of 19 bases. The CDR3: CASRIVARARNEQFF. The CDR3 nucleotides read TGTGCCAGCAGAATCGTAGCGAGAGCTCGGAATGAGCAGTTCTTC.

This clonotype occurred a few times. CDR3 loop: CASSYVSPGQGYGYTF. For the CDR3, the DNA is TGTGCCAGCAGTTACGTCTCCCCGGGACAGGGCTATGGCTACACCTTC. This sequence joins TRBV6-2 or TRBV6-3 and TRBJ1-2; 9 nucleotides match TRBD1. The V and J ends lost 2 bases and 4 bases, in that order; junction bases with no gene match: 8. The CDR3 contains 16 residues. Germline V gives CDR1 MNHEY, CDR2 SVGEGT.

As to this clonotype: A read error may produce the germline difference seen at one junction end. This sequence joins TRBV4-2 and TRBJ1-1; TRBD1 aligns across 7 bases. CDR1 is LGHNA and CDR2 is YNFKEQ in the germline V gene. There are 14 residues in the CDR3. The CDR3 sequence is CASSREVGGTEAFF. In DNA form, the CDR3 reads TGTGCCAGCAGCCGCGAAGTAGGGGGCACTGAGGCTTTCTTT.

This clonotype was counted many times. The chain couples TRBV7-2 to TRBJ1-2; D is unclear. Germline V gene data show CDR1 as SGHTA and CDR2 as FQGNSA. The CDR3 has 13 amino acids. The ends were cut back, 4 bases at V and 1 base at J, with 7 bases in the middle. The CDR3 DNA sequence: TGTGCCAGCAGCTCGATAATTAACTATGGCTACACCTTC. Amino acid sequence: CASSSIINYGYTF.

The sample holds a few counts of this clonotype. DNA for the CDR3: TGTGCCAGCGCCCAGGGGGCCGAGCAGTACTTC. Translated, it gives CASAQGAEQYF. V usage is TRBV2 and J usage is TRBJ2-5, with 8 positions matching TRBD1. Gene TRBJ2-7 matches the end of the DNA better, so the J call may be wrong. Germline CDR1 and CDR2: SNHLY and FYNNEI. The CDR3 runs 11 residues.

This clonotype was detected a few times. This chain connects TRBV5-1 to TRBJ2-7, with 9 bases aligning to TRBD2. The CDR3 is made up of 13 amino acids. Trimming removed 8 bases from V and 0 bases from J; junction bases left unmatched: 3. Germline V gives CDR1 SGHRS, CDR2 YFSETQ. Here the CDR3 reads CARISGSSYEQYV. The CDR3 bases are TGCGCCAGGATTAGCGGGAGCTCCTACGAGCAGTACGTC.

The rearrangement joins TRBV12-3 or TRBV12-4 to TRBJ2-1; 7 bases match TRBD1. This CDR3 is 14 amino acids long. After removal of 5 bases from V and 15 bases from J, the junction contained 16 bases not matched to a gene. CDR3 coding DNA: TGTGCCAGCAGTCCTTATGGCCCCTCGGGACAGCGGTTCTTC. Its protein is CASSPYGPSGQRFF.

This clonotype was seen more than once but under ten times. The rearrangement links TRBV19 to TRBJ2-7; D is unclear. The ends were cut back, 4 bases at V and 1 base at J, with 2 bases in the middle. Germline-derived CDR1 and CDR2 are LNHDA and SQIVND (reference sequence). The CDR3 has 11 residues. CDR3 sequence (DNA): TGTGCCAGTAGTAATTCCTACGAGCAGTACGTC. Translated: CASSNSYEQYV.

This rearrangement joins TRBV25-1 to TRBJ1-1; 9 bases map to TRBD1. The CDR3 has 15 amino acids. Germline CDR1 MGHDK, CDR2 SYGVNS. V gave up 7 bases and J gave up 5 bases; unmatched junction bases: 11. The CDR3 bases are TGTGCCAGCACCCCCCCCGGGACAGGGAAAACTGAAGCTTTCTTT. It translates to CASTPPGTGKTEAFF.

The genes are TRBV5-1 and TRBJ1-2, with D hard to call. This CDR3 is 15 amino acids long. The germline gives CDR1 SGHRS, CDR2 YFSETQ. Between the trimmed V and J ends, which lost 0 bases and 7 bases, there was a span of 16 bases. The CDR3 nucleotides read TGCGCCAGCAGCTTGGAGGGTGACCCCAGAGGTGGCTACACCTTC. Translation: CASSLEGDPRGGYTF.

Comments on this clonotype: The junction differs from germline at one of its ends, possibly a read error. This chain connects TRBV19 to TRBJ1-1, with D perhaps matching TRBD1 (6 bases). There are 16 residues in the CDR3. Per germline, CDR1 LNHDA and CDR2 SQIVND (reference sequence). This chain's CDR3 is CAGRDRNSGAGTEAFF. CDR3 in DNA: TGTGCCGGTAGAGACCGGAACTCAGGGGCGGGGACTGAAGCTTTCTTT.

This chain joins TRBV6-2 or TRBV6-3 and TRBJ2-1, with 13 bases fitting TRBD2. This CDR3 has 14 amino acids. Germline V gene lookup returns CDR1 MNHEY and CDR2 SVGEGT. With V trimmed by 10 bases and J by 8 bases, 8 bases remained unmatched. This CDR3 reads CATYTSGGADEQFF. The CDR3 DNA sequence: TGTGCCACCTACACTAGCGGGGGGGCAGATGAGCAGTTCTTC.

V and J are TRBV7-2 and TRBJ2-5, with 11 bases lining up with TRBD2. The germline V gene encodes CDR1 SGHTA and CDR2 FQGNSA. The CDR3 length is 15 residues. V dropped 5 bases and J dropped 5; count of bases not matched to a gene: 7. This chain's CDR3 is CASSALAGVWETQYF. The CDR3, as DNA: TGTGCCAGCAGCGCACTAGCGGGAGTTTGGGAGACCCAGTACTTC.

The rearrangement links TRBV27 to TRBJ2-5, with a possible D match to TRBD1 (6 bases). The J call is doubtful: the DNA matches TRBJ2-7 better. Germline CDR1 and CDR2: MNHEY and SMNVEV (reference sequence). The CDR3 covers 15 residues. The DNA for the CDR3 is TGTGCCAGCAGTTTACTCGTTGGACAGACCTACGAGCAGTACTTC. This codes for CASSLLVGQTYEQYF.

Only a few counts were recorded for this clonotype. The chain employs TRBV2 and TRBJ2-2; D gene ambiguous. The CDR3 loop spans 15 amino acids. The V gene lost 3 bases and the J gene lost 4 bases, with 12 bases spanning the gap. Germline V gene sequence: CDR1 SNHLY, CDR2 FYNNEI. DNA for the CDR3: TGTGCCAGCAGTGAGAGACGACGGGTCACCGGGGAGCTGTTTTTT. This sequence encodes CASSERRRVTGELFF.

The CDR3 DNA reads TGTGCCAGCAGTCCTCTCCTAGGGACTAGCGGGAGAGATACGCAGTATTTT. Translating it yields CASSPLLGTSGRDTQYF. The gene calls are TRBV12-3 or TRBV12-4 and TRBJ2-3; TRBD2 matches 14 bases. CDR3 length: 17 amino acids. The V and J ends lost 5 bases and 5 bases, in that order; junction bases with no gene match: 9.

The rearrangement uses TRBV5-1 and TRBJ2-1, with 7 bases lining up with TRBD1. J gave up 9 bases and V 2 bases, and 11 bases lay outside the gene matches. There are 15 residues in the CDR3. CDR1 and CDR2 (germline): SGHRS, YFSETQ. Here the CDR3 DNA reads TGCGCCAGCAGCTTACCGACAGGGCAGATCGGTGAGCAGTTCTTC. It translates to CASSLPTGQIGEQFF.

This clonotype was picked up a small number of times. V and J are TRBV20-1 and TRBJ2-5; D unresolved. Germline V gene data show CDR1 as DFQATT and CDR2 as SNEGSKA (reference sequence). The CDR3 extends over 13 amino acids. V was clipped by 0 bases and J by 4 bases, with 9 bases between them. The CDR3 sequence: CSARDWPRETQYF. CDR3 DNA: TGCAGTGCTAGAGATTGGCCAAGAGAGACCCAGTACTTC.

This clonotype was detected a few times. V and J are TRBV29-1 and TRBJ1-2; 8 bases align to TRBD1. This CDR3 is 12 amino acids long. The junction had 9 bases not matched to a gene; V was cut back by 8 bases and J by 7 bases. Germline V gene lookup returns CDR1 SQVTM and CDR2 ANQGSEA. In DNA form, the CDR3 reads TGCAGCACCTCCCTCACAGGGGGTGGCTACACCTTC. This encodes CSTSLTGGGYTF.

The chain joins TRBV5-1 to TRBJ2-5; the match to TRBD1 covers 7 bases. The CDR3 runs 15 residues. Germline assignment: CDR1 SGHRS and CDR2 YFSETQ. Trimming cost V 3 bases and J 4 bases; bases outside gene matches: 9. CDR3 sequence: CASSSDRTTIETQYF. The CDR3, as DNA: TGCGCCAGCAGCTCGGACAGGACCACTATAGAGACCCAGTACTTC.

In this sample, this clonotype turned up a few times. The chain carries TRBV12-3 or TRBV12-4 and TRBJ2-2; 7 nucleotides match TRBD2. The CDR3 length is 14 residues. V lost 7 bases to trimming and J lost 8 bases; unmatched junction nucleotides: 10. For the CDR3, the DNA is TGTGCCAGCACCCTTGGGAGGGGTCGGGGGGAGCTGTTTTTT. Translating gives CASTLGRGRGELFF.

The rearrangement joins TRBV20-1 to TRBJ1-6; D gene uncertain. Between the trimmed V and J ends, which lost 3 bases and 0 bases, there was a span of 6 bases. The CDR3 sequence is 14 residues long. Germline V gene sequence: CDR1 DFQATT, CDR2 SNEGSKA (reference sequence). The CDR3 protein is CSASESSYNSPLHF. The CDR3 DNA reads TGCAGTGCTAGCGAGAGCTCCTATAATTCACCCCTCCACTTT.

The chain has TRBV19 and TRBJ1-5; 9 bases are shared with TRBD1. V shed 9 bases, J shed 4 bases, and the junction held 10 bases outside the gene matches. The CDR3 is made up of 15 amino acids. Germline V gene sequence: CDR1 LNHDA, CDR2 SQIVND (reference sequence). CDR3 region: CASHRGRELNQPQHF. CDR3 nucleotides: TGTGCCAGCCACAGGGGGCGCGAACTGAATCAGCCCCAGCATTTT.

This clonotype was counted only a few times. The CDR3 reads CASSLEWAGGQPQHF. In DNA form, the CDR3 reads TGTGCCAGCAGCTTAGAGTGGGCTGGGGGTCAGCCCCAGCATTTT. The chain couples TRBV7-2 to TRBJ1-5; a possible D gene is TRBD1 (5 bases). The CDR3 is made up of 15 amino acids. Germline V gene lookup returns CDR1 SGHTA and CDR2 FQGNSA. Deletions cut 1 base from V and 6 bases from J, with 13 bases between.

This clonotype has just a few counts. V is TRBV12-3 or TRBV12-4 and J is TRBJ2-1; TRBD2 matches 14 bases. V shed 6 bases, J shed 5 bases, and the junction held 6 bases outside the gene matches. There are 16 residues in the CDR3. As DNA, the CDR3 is TGTGCCAGCAGAAGACTAGCGGGGGGGAACAACAATGAGCAGTTCTTC. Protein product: CASRRLAGGNNNEQFF.

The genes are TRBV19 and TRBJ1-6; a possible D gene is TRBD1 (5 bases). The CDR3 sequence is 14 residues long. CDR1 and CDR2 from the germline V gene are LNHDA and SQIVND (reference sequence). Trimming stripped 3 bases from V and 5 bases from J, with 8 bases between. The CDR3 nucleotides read TGTGCCAGTAGTATGACAGCTAATAATTCACCCCTCCACTTT. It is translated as CASSMTANNSPLHF. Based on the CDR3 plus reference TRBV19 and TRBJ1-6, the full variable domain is DGGITQSPKYLFRKEGQNVTLSCEQNLNHDAMYWYRQDPGQGLRLIYYSQIVNDFQKGDIAEGYSVSREKKESFPLTVTSAQKNPTAFYLCASSMTANNSPLHFGNGTRLTVT.

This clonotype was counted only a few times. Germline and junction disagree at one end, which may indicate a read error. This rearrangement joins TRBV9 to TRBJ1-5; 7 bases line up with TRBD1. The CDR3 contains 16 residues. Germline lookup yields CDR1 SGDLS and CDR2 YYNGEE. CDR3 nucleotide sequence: TGTGCCGGCAGCAAGGGGGCAGGGGGGAGCAATCAGCCCCAGCATTTT. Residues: CAGSKGAGGSNQPQHF.

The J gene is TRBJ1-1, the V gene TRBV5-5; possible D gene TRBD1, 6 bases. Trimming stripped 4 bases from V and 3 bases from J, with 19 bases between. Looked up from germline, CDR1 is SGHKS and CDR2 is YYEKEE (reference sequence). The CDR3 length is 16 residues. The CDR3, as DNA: TGTGCCAGCAGCCCGACCGGGGGGCAGGAGGACACTGAAGCTTTCTTT. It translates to CASSPTGGQEDTEAFF.